The source of this T cell receptor beta chain is a study of shared clonotypes between healthy human individuals. Turning to the study itself: Two female and three male donors aged 18 to 49 were enrolled. The study used three CD4 naive, three CD4 memory, two CD8 naive and one CD8 memory plate per donor.

The naive CD8 fraction comprised CD45RO-negative cells positively selected for CCR7 and excluded terminally differentiated effector memory CD45RA+ cells. The method was immunoSEQ multiplex PCR; TCRdb's version includes in-frame clones alone and lacks a portion of them. The sample carries roughly 2,000,000 clones, 80% to 95% recorded once. The length of the CDR3 is 16 residues. The V end lost 0 bases, the J end lost 5 bases, and 16 bases lay between the germline ends. The germline V gene has CDR1 LGHNA and CDR2 YSLEER. Comments on this clone: Its antigen is still unknown.

Overall study results and limits: Memory subsets had estimated richness that was generally smaller than that of naive subsets.

The chain recombines TRBV4-3 with TRBJ1-2; D not certain. The receptor comes from a man younger than 30 in good health. Some clones in this sample may be carry-over from other donors' samples. What was sequenced was naive CD8+ T cells from PBMCs. This chain's CDR3 is CASSQEVQFSGYGYTF. The CDR3 DNA reads as TGCGCCAGCAGCCAAGAGGTCCAGTTCTCCGGATATGGCTACACCTTC.